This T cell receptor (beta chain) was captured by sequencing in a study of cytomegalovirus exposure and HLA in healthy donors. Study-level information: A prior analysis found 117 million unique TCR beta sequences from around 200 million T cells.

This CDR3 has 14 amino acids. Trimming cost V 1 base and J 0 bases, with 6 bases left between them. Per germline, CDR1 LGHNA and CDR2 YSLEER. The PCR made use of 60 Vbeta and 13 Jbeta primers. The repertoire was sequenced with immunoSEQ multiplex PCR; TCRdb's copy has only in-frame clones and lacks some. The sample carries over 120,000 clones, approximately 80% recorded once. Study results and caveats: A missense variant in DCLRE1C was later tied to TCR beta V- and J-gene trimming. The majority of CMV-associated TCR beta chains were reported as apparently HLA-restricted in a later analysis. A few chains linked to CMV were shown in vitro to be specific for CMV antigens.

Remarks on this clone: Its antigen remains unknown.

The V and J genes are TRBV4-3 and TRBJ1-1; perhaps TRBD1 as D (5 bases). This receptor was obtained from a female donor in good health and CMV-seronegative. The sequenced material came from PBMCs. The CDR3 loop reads CASSQGRVNTEAFF. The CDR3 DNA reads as TGCGCCAGCAGCCAAGGCAGGGTGAACACTGAAGCTTTCTTT.